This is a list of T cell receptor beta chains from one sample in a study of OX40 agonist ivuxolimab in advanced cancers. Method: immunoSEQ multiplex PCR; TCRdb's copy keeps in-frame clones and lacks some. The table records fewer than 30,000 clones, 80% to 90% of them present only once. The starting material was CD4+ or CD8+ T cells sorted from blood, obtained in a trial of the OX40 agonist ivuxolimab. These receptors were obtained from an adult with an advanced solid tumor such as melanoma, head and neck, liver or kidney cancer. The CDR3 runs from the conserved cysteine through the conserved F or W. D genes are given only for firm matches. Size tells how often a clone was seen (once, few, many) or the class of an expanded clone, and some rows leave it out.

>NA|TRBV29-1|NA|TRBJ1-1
CSVETQSYGEAFF
TGCAGCGTTGAAACACAAAGTTACGGTGAAGCTTTCTTT
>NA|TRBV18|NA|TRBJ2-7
CASSLGSLTYEQYF
TGTGCCAGCTCGTTGGGAAGCCTTACCTACGAGCAGTACTTC
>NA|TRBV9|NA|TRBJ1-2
CASSTRDLSGGYTF
TGTGCCAGCAGCACCCGGGACCTATCTGGCGGCTACACCTTC
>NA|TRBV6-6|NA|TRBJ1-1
CASSYWDKNTEAFF
TGTGCCAGCAGTTACTGGGACAAAAACACTGAAGCTTTCTTT
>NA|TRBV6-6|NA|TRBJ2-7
CASSRLTYYEQYF
TGTGCCAGCAGTAGACTAACCTACTACGAGCAGTACTTC
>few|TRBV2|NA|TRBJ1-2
CASRNGPRPGYTF
TGTGCCAGCAGAAACGGGCCTCGGCCCGGCTACACCTTC
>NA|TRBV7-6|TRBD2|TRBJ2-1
CASSFQGLAGDTEQFF
TGTGCCAGCAGCTTCCAGGGACTAGCGGGAGATACTGAGCAGTTCTTC
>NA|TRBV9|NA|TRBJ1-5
CASSAGHNQPQHF
TGTGCCAGCAGCGCGGGACACAATCAGCCCCAGCATTTT
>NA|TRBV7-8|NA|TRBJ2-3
CASSPPGATTLGQYF
TGTGCCAGCAGCCCGCCCGGGGCCACGACCCTTGGGCAGTATTTT
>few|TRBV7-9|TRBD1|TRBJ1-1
CASSRDSYTEAFF
TGTGCCAGCAGCCGGGACAGCTACACTGAAGCTTTCTTT
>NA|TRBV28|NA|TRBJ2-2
CASSLWRTNTGELFF
TGTGCCAGCAGTTTGTGGCGAACGAACACCGGGGAGCTGTTTTTT